This note documents a single TCR beta chain sequence. This sample is part of a study of blood T cell repertoires in COVID-19. Study-wide background: The analysed material was cDNA or gDNA that came from T cells, B-cell-depleted T cells, or PBMCs.

Living in under 30 US areas, the participants were between roughly 18 and 90 years of age. Participants had their cohort set by participant-reported clinical history. Germline values: CDR1 MNHEY, CDR2 SVGAGI. Trimming took 6 bases from V and 3 from J; bases not matched to a gene: 3. This CDR3 contains 13 residues. Under the authors' procedure: Reference gene primer amplification gave nucleated cell count estimates. Method: immunoSEQ multiplex PCR; TCRdb's copy keeps in-frame clones and lacks some. That table is the source of V, J and clone size, and D and trimming were worked out from the DNA. The data contain 150,000 to 250,000 clones, approximately 83% of them singletons.

The specimen was PBMCs or T cells enriched from blood (not recorded which). The source is a man aged 40-50 years who had recovered from COVID-19. The rearrangement joins TRBV6-5 to TRBJ1-2, with 8 bases identical to TRBD1. CDR3 sequence: CASSQTGDYGYTF. As DNA, the CDR3 is TGTGCCAGCAGCCAGACAGGGGACTATGGCTACACCTTC.